This T cell receptor (beta chain) was found in a study of brain T cells in children with intractable seizures. Study-level findings and limits: Patients' HCMV serostatus was unknown; virus specificity rests on CDR3 similarity alone.

Note on this clone: Its antigen is not known.

Time point described: blood from clinic visit 5 months post-surgery; TSC patient then seizure free. Sequencing was limited to surgery cases with top T cell transcript signatures in brain tissue. Using immunoSEQ multiplex PCR, the repertoire was profiled, and TCRdb retains in-frame clones only, with some absent. The data hold a few hundred thousand clones, with roughly 92% observed a single time. The CDR3 covers 15 residues. Germline V gene sequence: CDR1 SGHDT, CDR2 YYEEEE. V dropped 0 bases and J dropped 4 bases, with 11 bases sitting between them. This receptor was obtained from a boy under two years old with tuberous sclerosis and intractable seizures. This sample comprised peripheral blood, obtained less than 6 months after surgery. The chain uses TRBV5-6 and TRBJ2-1; perhaps TRBD1 as D (5 bases). The CDR3 sequence is CASSLAAGPYNEQFF. CDR3 nucleotide sequence: TGTGCCAGCAGCTTGGCTGCAGGGCCTTACAATGAGCAGTTCTTC.